What follows are 25 T cell receptor beta chains derived from one specimen sequenced in a study of Graves' ophthalmopathy and Graves' hyperthyroidism (dated by TCRdb to the late 2010s). This sample was sequenced with an Illumina HiSeq 2000. For repertoire sequencing, the TCR beta CDR3 regions were amplified from RNA transcripts. The first round of RT-PCR was done with HTBI primers and the Qiagen OneStep RT-PCR kit, and was followed by a second round of multiplex PCR, then size selection and purification. TCRdb redid the processing of the public reads, applying fastp at Q25 and MiXCR, and retained in-frame beta chains. Under each unique CDR3 protein, matching rows form one entry showing the most common genes and DNA. Here the sample has 400,000 to 450,000 distinct CDR3 sequences; around 20% occur a single time. Approximately 3.2% of the sample lies in the top ten. Input material: peripheral blood. These receptors were taken from a woman aged 18 to 35 with stable Graves' hyperthyroidism. Donor details come from another sample of the same person, matched by shared clones.

This clonotype occurred many times. V is TRBV11-2 and J is TRBJ2-5; the D gene is possibly TRBD2 (5 bases). CDR3 size: 12 residues. Germline CDR1 SGHAT, CDR2 FQNNGV. With 0 bases removed from V and 10 bases from J, the gap between germline ends came to 9 bases. The CDR3 is CASSLDRGDQYF. The DNA for the CDR3 is TGTGCCAGCAGCTTAGATCGGGGAGACCAGTACTTC. The variable domain in full, completed from reference TRBV11-2 and TRBJ2-5, reads EAGVAQSPRYKIIEKRQSVAFWCNPISGHATLYWYQQILGQGPKLLIQFQNNGVVDDSQLPKDRFSAERLKGVDSTLKIQPAKLEDSAVYLCASSLDRGDQYFGPGTRLLVL.

Many counts were recorded for this clonotype. The chain employs TRBV9 and TRBJ1-1; tentatively, D is TRBD1 (6 bases). The CDR3 extends over 15 amino acids. Trimming stripped 4 bases from V and 4 bases from J, with 17 bases between. Germline CDR1 and CDR2: SGDLS and YYNGEE. The CDR3 protein is CASSPLLGGGTEAFF. CDR3 nucleotide sequence: TGTGCCAGCAGCCCCCTTCTCGGGGGCGGCACTGAAGCTTTCTTT.

This clonotype was found many times. The chain links TRBV3-1 to TRBJ1-5, with D perhaps matching TRBD1 (5 bases). Trimming removed 4 bases at V and 3 bases at J, with 13 bases between. The CDR3 runs to 15 residues. CDR1 and CDR2 from the germline V gene are LGHDT and YNNKEL (reference sequence). This CDR3 reads CASSPLPGSNQPQHF. The CDR3 region has the DNA TGTGCCAGCAGCCCACTCCCAGGGTCCAATCAGCCCCAGCATTTT.

This clonotype was seen many times. The chain uses TRBV7-2 and TRBJ2-5; D gene uncertain. The V gene lost 2 bases and the J gene lost 2 bases, with 6 bases spanning the gap. The V gene's germline CDR1 is SGHTA and CDR2 FQGNSA. This CDR3 has 13 residues. The chain's CDR3 is CASSLTLQETQYF. As DNA, the CDR3 is TGTGCCAGCAGCTTAACCCTTCAAGAGACCCAGTACTTC.

There are a few counts of this clonotype. The gene calls are TRBV13 and TRBJ2-7; 11 positions agree with TRBD1. J lost 5 bases, V lost 4 bases, and 7 bases had no gene match. The length of the CDR3 is 15 residues. Germline V gene data show CDR1 as PRHDT and CDR2 as FYEKMQ (reference sequence). The CDR3 loop reads CASSSRDRGVNEQYF. Written as DNA, the CDR3 is TGTGCCAGCAGCTCCCGGGACAGGGGGGTAAACGAGCAGTACTTC.

This clonotype was detected many times. The rearrangement links TRBV29-1 to TRBJ2-7, with D perhaps TRBD1 (5 bases). The germline V gene encodes CDR1 SQVTM and CDR2 ANQGSEA. The CDR3 runs 13 residues. Trimming removed 6 bases at V and 2 bases at J, with 14 bases between. This chain's CDR3 is CSVAGRQTYEQYF. For the CDR3, the DNA is TGCAGCGTCGCTGGCCGACAGACCTACGAGCAGTACTTC.

This clonotype was observed many times. The chain combines TRBV27 with TRBJ2-5, with 7 bases aligning to TRBD1. CDR1 and CDR2 from the germline V gene are MNHEY and SMNVEV (reference sequence). V shed 5 bases and J 5 bases; nucleotides not matched to a gene: 17. The CDR3 runs to 17 residues. The CDR3 DNA sequence: TGTGCCAGCAGTCCTTGGACAGGTGGGGGCAAGTGGGAGACCCAGTACTTC. Protein: CASSPWTGGGKWETQYF.

This clonotype was counted many times. The chain joins TRBV2 to TRBJ2-7, with D perhaps matching TRBD1 (5 bases). The V and J ends lost 6 bases and 3 bases respectively, with 9 bases between them. Germline V gene sequence: CDR1 SNHLY, CDR2 FYNNEI. This CDR3 is built from 12 residues. The CDR3 is CASRPQGYEQYF. The CDR3, as DNA: TGTGCCAGCAGGCCCCAGGGCTACGAGCAGTACTTC.

This clonotype was seen more than once but under ten times. This rearrangement joins TRBV7-2 to TRBJ2-5; 12 positions agree with TRBD1. The junction had 5 bases not matched to a gene; V was cut back by 1 base and J by 5 bases. CDR3 length: 16 amino acids. From germline, CDR1 is SGHTA and CDR2 FQGNSA. CDR3 sequence reads: CASSLVGTGGAETQYF. The DNA for the CDR3 is TGTGCCAGCAGCTTAGTTGGGACAGGGGGCGCGGAGACCCAGTACTTC.

This clonotype appeared many times. The chain joins TRBV14 to TRBJ1-1, with D perhaps TRBD1 (5 bases). CDR3 length equals 16 residues. Germline lookup yields CDR1 SGHDN and CDR2 FVKESK. V was shortened by 1 base and J by 1 base, with 13 bases between the two germline ends. CDR3 residues: CASSQVKWGRNTEAFF. CDR3 nucleotides: TGTGCCAGCAGCCAAGTTAAGTGGGGGAGGAACACTGAAGCTTTCTTT.

The CDR3, as DNA: TGTGCCACCAGTGATTGGACAGGCACCGGGGAGCTGTTTTTT. This sequence encodes CATSDWTGTGELFF. V usage is TRBV24-1 and J usage is TRBJ2-2; 7 bases agree with TRBD1. The germline V gene has CDR1 KGHDR and CDR2 SFDVKD. V lost 2 bases to trimming and J lost 4 bases; unmatched junction nucleotides: 0. CDR3 length equals 14 residues.

This clonotype was found a few times. V usage is TRBV28 and J usage is TRBJ2-1; 9 bases fit TRBD2. J gave up 4 bases and V 5 bases, and 15 bases lay outside the gene matches. The CDR3 consists of 18 residues. Germline V CDR1 and CDR2: MDHEN, SYDVKM. CDR3 in amino acids: CASSKERVAGESYNEQFF. The CDR3 DNA reads TGTGCCAGCAGTAAAGAACGTGTAGCGGGAGAGAGTTACAATGAGCAGTTCTTC.

This clonotype has a count of ten or more. Mismatch with germline at one junction end may stem from a read error. J is TRBJ1-1 and V is TRBV6-2 or TRBV6-3; D is unclear. Germline V gives CDR1 MNHEY, CDR2 SVGEGT. The CDR3 is 13 amino acids. This CDR3 is CASRQLRHTEAFF. CDR3 sequence (DNA): TGTGCCAGCAGGCAACTCCGGCACACCGAAGCTTTCTTT.

This clonotype appeared many times. The chain couples TRBV29-1 to TRBJ1-1; no definite D call. The germline V gene encodes CDR1 SQVTM and CDR2 ANQGSEA. Trimming pared 4 bases from V and 0 bases from J, leaving 9 bases between. The CDR3 runs 13 residues. CDR3 coding DNA: TGCAGCGTTGCACGAGTCCTGAACACTGAAGCTTTCTTT. Amino acid sequence: CSVARVLNTEAFF.

This clonotype has at least ten counts. The rearrangement links TRBV2 to TRBJ2-3; no clear D gene. Germline CDR1 reads SNHLY; CDR2 reads FYNNEI. There are 13 residues in the CDR3. Trimming stripped 5 bases from V and 4 bases from J, with 10 bases between. The CDR3 loop is CASSSGYADTQYF. CDR3 sequence (DNA): TGTGCCAGCAGTTCCGGTTACGCAGATACGCAGTATTTT.

This clonotype was found many times. The chain links TRBV28 to TRBJ2-5, with TRBD2 matching 9 bases. This CDR3 has 23 amino acids. The V gene end was trimmed by 4 bases and the J gene end by 1 base; junction bases not matched to a gene: 28. CDR1 and CDR2 from the germline V gene are MDHEN and SYDVKM. CDR3 sequence (DNA): TGTGCCAGCAGTTCCCCACTGGGACTAGCTGGATGGGGGGGTGATCGTAGCCAAGAGACCCAGTACTTC. The encoded protein is CASSSPLGLAGWGGDRSQETQYF.

This clonotype was picked up many times. This chain connects TRBV29-1 to TRBJ1-2; D is unclear. CDR1 and CDR2 (germline): SQVTM, ANQGSEA. V shed 3 bases and J shed 8 bases, with 7 bases lying between them. This CDR3 has 10 amino acids. CDR3 sequence: CSVDEQGYTF. CDR3 nucleotide sequence: TGCAGCGTTGATGAGCAAGGCTACACCTTC.

This clonotype has a count of ten or more. The chain combines TRBV2 with TRBJ2-5; D gene unclear. From germline, CDR1 is SNHLY and CDR2 FYNNEI. Trimming pared 3 bases from V and 5 bases from J, leaving 7 bases between. The CDR3 spans 12 residues. The DNA for the CDR3 is TGTGCCAGCAGTGATTCGGTGGAGACCCAGTACTTC. Protein: CASSDSVETQYF.

This clonotype was detected ten times or more. The V gene is TRBV5-1, the J gene TRBJ2-7; 8 bases are shared with TRBD2. CDR1 is SGHRS, CDR2 YFSETQ, per germline. V lost 0 bases and J lost 3; bases outside the gene matches: 5. This CDR3 spans 15 amino acids. CDR3 sequence reads: CASSLEPGGDYEQYF. For the CDR3, the DNA is TGCGCCAGCAGCTTGGAACCCGGGGGGGACTACGAGCAGTACTTC. Filled out from reference TRBV5-1 and TRBJ2-7, the complete variable domain reads KAGVTQTPRYLIKTRGQQVTLSCSPISGHRSVSWYQQTPGQGLQFLFEYFSETQRNKGNFPGRFSGRQFSNSRSEMNVSTLELGDSALYLCASSLEPGGDYEQYFGPGTRLTVT.

This clonotype showed up many times. As DNA, the CDR3 is TGTGCCAGCAGTTATCCTAGGGCGGCGGACTACGAGCAGTACTTC. Amino acids: CASSYPRAADYEQYF. This sequence joins TRBV6-5 and TRBJ2-7; D is ambiguous. In germline, CDR1 is MNHEY, CDR2 SVGAGI. This CDR3 spans 15 amino acids. Between the trimmed V and J ends, which lost 3 bases and 3 bases, there was a span of 15 bases.

In its sample, this clonotype was seen many times. The chain joins TRBV11-2 to TRBJ1-2; 7 nucleotides align to TRBD1. V lost 5 bases, J lost 4 bases, and 13 bases stayed unmatched. The CDR3 extends over 16 amino acids. The germline gives CDR1 SGHAT, CDR2 FQNNGV. The CDR3 DNA sequence: TGTGCCAGCAGCCGGTGGTTAGACAGGGAGGGCTATGGCTACACCTTC. Protein: CASSRWLDREGYGYTF.

This clonotype was recorded many times. The chain joins TRBV6-1 to TRBJ2-5; 14 nucleotides line up with TRBD2. Germline V gene lookup returns CDR1 MNHNS and CDR2 SASEGT. The CDR3 has 17 residues. V was pared by 2 bases and J by 4 bases, with 6 bases of the junction left unmatched. The CDR3 loop is CASSEWGLAGDSETQYF. The CDR3 DNA sequence: TGTGCCAGCAGTGAATGGGGACTAGCGGGAGATTCAGAGACCCAGTACTTC.

This clonotype was seen only a few times. The chain links TRBV28 to TRBJ2-7; 7 bases align to TRBD2. Germline trimming cut 2 bases from V and 3 bases from J; bases unmatched to any gene: 10. This CDR3 contains 16 residues. Germline V gives CDR1 MDHEN, CDR2 SYDVKM. The CDR3 DNA sequence: TGTGCCAGCAGTTTAAGGTTGCGGGAGTCTTACTACGAGCAGTACTTC. Its translation is CASSLRLRESYYEQYF.

This clonotype was seen many times. The rearrangement links TRBV7-2 to TRBJ1-2; D is perhaps TRBD1 (5 bases). V was shortened by 5 bases and J by 3 bases, with 13 bases between the two germline ends. CDR1 SGHTA and CDR2 FQGNSA come from the germline V gene. The CDR3 loop spans 14 amino acids. The CDR3 sequence: CASSIPGQYYGYTF. As DNA, the CDR3 is TGTGCCAGCAGCATCCCGGGGCAGTACTATGGCTACACCTTC.

This clonotype has ten or more counts. J is TRBJ1-1 and V is TRBV29-1; possible D gene TRBD1, 5 bases. V was clipped by 2 bases and J by 4 bases, with 14 bases between them. Germline V CDR1 and CDR2: SQVTM, ANQGSEA. This CDR3 is built from 14 residues. The CDR3 region is CSVEFPDGTTEAFF. The DNA for the CDR3 is TGCAGCGTTGAATTTCCGGACGGGACCACTGAAGCTTTCTTT.